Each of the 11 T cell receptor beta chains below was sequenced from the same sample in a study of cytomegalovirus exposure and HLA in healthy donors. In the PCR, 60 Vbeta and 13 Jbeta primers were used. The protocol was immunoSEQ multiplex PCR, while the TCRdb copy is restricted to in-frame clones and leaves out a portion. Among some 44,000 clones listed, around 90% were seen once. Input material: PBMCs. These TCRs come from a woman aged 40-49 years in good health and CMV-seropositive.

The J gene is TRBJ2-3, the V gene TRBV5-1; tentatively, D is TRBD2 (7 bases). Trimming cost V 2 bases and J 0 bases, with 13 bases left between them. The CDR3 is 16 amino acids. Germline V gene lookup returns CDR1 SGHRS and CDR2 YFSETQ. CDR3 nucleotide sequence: TGCGCCAGCAGCTTACGGGGGGCCACTAGCACAGATACGCAGTATTTT. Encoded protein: CASSLRGATSTDTQYF.

The chain's CDR3 is CASSARAGRDYGYTF. The CDR3 coding sequence is TGTGCCAGCAGTGCTCGAGCGGGGAGGGACTATGGCTACACCTTC. The chain has TRBV2 and TRBJ1-2, with D uncertain. Trimming removed 4 bases at V and 3 bases at J, with 15 bases between. CDR3 length: 15 residues. In germline, CDR1 is SNHLY, CDR2 FYNNEI.

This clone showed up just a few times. The CDR3 nucleotides read TGTGCCAGCAGTGTCCCAGGGGACGAGCAGTACTTC. It encodes CASSVPGDEQYF. This sequence joins TRBV6-1 and TRBJ2-7, with D perhaps TRBD1 (6 bases). The V gene lost 4 bases and the J gene lost 5 bases, with 9 bases spanning the gap. In germline, CDR1 is MNHNS, CDR2 SASEGT. This CDR3 has 12 residues.

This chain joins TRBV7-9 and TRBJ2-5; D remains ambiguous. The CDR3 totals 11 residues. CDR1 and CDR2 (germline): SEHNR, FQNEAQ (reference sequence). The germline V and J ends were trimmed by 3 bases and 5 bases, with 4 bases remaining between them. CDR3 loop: CASSFSETQYF. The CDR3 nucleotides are TGTGCCAGCAGCTTCTCGGAGACCCAGTACTTC.

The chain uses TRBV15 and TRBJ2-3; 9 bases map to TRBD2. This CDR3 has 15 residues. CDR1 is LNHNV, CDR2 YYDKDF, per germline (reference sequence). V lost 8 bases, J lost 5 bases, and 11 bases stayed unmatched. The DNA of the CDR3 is TGTGCCACCCGTGGGCTAGCGGGATCGGTAGATACGCAGTATTTT. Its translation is CATRGLAGSVDTQYF. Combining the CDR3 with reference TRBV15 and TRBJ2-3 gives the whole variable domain DAMVIQNPRYQVTQFGKPVTLSCSQTLNHNVMYWYQQKSSQAPKLLFHYYDKDFNNEADTPDNFQSRRPNTSFCFLDIRSPGLGDTAMYLCATRGLAGSVDTQYFGPGTRLTVL.

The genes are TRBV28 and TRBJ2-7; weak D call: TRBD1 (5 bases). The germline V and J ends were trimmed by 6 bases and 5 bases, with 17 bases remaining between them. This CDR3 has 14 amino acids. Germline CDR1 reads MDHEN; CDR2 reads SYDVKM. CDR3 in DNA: TGTGCCAGCAGAGTTGGGGCCCTCTTTAACGAGCAGTACTTC. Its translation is CASRVGALFNEQYF.

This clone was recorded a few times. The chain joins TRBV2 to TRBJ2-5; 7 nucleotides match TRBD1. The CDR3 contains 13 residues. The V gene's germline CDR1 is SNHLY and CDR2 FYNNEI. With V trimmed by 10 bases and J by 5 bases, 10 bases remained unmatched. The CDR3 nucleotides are TGTGCCATCTCGACAGGGAACGGGGAGACCCAGTACTTC. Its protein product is CAISTGNGETQYF.

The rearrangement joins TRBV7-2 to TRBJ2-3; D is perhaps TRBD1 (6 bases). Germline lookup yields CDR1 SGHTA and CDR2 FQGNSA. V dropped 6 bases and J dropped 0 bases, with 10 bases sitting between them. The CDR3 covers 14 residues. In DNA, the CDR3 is TGTGCCAGCAGATGGACAGCCAGCACAGATACGCAGTATTTT. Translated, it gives CASRWTASTDTQYF.

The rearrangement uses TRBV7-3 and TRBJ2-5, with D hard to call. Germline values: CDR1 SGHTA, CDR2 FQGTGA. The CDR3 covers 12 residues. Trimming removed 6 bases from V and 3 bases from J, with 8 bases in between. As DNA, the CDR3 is TGTGCCAGCAGGTCACCGGAAGAGACCCAGTACTTC. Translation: CASRSPEETQYF.

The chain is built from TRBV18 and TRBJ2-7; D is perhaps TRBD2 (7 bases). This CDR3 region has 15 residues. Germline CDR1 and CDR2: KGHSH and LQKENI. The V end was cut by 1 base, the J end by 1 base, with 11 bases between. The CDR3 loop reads CASSPRGGPSYEQYF. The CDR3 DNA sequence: TGTGCCAGCTCACCACGGGGGGGCCCTTCCTACGAGCAGTACTTC.

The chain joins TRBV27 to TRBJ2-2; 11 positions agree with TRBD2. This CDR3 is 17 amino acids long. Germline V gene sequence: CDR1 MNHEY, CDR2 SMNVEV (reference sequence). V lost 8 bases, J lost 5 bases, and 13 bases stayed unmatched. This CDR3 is CASCLKRLAGYTGELFF. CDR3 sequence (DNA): TGTGCCAGCTGCCTAAAAAGACTAGCGGGATATACCGGGGAGCTGTTTTTT.